This T cell receptor (beta chain) was recorded in a study of cytomegalovirus exposure and HLA in healthy donors. It was with 60 Vbeta and 13 Jbeta primers that the PCR ran. Data came from immunoSEQ multiplex PCR; TCRdb stores just in-frame clones and leaves some out. Of approximately 190,000 clones listed, about 80% are singletons. The CDR3 is made up of 17 amino acids. Looked up from germline, CDR1 is SEHNR and CDR2 is FQNEAQ (reference sequence). J lost 3 bases, V lost 5 bases, and 15 bases had no gene match. Worth noting for this clone: What it binds is unknown.

Study-wide results and caveats: The listing of some 170 TCR beta chains classed them as cytomegalovirus-associated. Being productive about 87% or about 30% of the time was typical of most TCR beta V segments in an earlier analysis.

The sequenced sample was PBMCs. This receptor was identified in a woman aged 18-29 years in good health and CMV-seropositive. The chain is built from TRBV7-9 and TRBJ1-2; TRBD1 matches at 7 bases. The CDR3, as DNA: TGTGCCAGCAGCCCCGGGGAGTGGGGCAGGGGGGACTATGGCTACACCTTC. It translates to CASSPGEWGRGDYGYTF.